Shown below are 7 T cell receptor beta chains from a single sample sequenced in a study of human T cells and chemical hapten exposure (dated by TCRdb to about 2021). The time point label for this specimen denotes: patch test 2, 6 weeks after DPC sensitization. The sample's treatment or condition label is to be understood as: therapeutic diphenylcyclopropenone sensitization with weekly scalp DPC. Library creation used RACE. The sequencing machine was a NextSeq 500. The public reads were reanalyzed by TCRdb: fastp trimming at Q25, MiXCR alignment, in-frame beta chains only. When rows share a CDR3 protein, they turn into one entry using the most common DNA and genes. The table for this sample lists about 84,000 distinct CDR3 sequences; around 9.3% of them were counted only once. Of the sample, 4% to 5.5% falls within the top ten clones. Sequences were derived from whole blood, sampled in connection with sensitization to the hapten diphenylcyclopropenone (DPC). The origin of the receptors is a woman aged 50 to 60 with alopecia areata. Some clones in this sample may be carry-over from other donors' samples.

This clonotype was seen more than once but under ten times. The V gene is TRBV20-1, the J gene TRBJ2-7, with 11 bases fitting TRBD2. CDR1 is DFQATT, CDR2 SNEGSKA, per germline (reference sequence). The CDR3 consists of 14 residues. After removal of 5 bases from V and 4 bases from J, the junction contained 7 bases not matched to a gene. CDR3 sequence (DNA): TGCAGTGCTCGAGTAGCGGGAGGGCATTACGAGCAGTACTTC. It is translated as CSARVAGGHYEQYF.

This clonotype has more than one count but fewer than ten. This rearrangement joins TRBV4-2 to TRBJ2-1, with D perhaps given as TRBD1 or TRBD2 (5 bases each). From germline, CDR1 is LGHNA and CDR2 YNFKEQ. The CDR3 length is 15 residues. V gave up 5 bases and J gave up 0 bases, with 11 bases separating them. CDR3 amino acids: CASSFRDGSYNEQFF. The CDR3 DNA follows: TGTGCCAGCAGCTTTCGGGACGGCTCCTACAATGAGCAGTTCTTC.

In its sample, this clonotype was seen many times. This sequence joins TRBV20-1 and TRBJ2-7; 9 bases line up with TRBD2. Germline V gives CDR1 DFQATT, CDR2 SNEGSKA (reference sequence). The ends lost 1 base at V and 3 bases at J; junction bases unmatched: 7. This CDR3 is 15 amino acids long. CDR3 protein: CSARVRLAGNYEQYF. CDR3 in DNA: TGCAGTGCTAGAGTGCGGCTAGCGGGAAACTACGAGCAGTACTTC.

The chain uses TRBV29-1 and TRBJ1-1; D is ambiguous. CDR3 length: 13 residues. Germline CDR1 and CDR2: SQVTM and ANQGSEA. The V end was cut by 6 bases, the J end by 7 bases, with 18 bases between. The CDR3 coding sequence is TGCAGCGTGTGGGCCTCGCGGCGGGTTGAAGCTTTCTTT. Its protein is CSVWASRRVEAFF.

Only a few counts were recorded for this clonotype. The chain combines TRBV5-4 with TRBJ2-3, with 8 nucleotides matching TRBD2. Germline CDR1 SGHNT, CDR2 YYREEE (reference sequence). This CDR3 is 17 amino acids long. V gave up 2 bases and J gave up 4 bases; unmatched junction bases: 12. The DNA of the CDR3 is TGTGCCAGCAGCTTAGAGCTAGCGGGTCCCCCGGCAGATACGCAGTATTTT. The encoded protein is CASSLELAGPPADTQYF.

This clonotype was recorded at least ten times. J is TRBJ2-2 and V is TRBV21-1; the table names TRBD1, a call not compared with the DNA. TRBV21-1 is a pseudogene segment. CDR3 length: 19 amino acids. CDR3 bases: TGTGCCAGCAGCAATTACCGGGACACCCGTCTTTTGGACACCGGGGAGCTGTTTTTT. It codes for CASSNYRDTRLLDTGELFF.

This clonotype was recorded a few times. The chain recombines TRBV4-3 with TRBJ2-7; no reliable D call. The CDR3 consists of 13 residues. The germline V and J ends were trimmed by 4 bases and 3 bases, with 10 bases remaining between them. CDR1 and CDR2 from the germline V gene are LGHNA and YSLEER. This CDR3 reads CASSRTTGYEQYF. In DNA form, the CDR3 reads TGCGCCAGCAGCCGAACAACTGGCTACGAGCAGTACTTC.